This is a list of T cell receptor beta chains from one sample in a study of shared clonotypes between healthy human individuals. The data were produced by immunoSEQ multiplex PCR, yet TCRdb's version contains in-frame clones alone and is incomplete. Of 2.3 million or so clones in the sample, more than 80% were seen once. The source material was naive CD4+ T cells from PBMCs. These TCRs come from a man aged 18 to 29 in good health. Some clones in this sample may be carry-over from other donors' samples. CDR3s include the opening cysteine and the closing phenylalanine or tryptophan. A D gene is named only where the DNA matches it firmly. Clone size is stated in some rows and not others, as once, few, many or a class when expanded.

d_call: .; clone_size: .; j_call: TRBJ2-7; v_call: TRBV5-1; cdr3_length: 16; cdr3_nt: TGCGCCAGCAGCGTGGCCGACGGGCTAGCGCCCTACGAGCAGTACTTC; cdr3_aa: CASSVADGLAPYEQYF
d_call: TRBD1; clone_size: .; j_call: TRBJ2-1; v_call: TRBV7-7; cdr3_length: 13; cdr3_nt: TGTGCCAGCAGCCAGGGACAGCCCAATGAGCAGTTCTTC; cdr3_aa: CASSQGQPNEQFF
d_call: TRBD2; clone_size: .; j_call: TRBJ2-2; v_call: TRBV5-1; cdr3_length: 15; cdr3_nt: TGCGCCAGCAGCTGGGGGACTAGCGTCACCGGGGAGCTGTTTTTT; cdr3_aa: CASSWGTSVTGELFF
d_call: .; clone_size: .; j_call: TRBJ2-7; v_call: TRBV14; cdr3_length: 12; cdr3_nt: TGTGCCAGCAGCCAAGATTTAGGACTGCAGTACTTC; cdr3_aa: CASSQDLGLQYF
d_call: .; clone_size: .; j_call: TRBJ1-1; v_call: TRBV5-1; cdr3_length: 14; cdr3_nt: TGCGCCAGCAGCGAGGGACGCCAGAACACTGAAGCTTTCTTT; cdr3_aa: CASSEGRQNTEAFF
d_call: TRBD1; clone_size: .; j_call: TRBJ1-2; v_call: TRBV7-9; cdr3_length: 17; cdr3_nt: TGTGCCAGCAGCCTAAAGAACCGGGACAGCGAATCTTATGGCTACACCTTC; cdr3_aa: CASSLKNRDSESYGYTF
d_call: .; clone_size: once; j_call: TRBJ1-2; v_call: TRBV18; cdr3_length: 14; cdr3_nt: TGTGCCAGCTCATTGGCGGGCAGGGACTATGGCTACACCTTC; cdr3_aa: CASSLAGRDYGYTF
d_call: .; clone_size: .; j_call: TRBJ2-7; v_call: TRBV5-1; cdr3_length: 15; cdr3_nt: TGCGCCAGCAGCTTGGGGACAGCACCCTCCTACGAGCAGTACTTC; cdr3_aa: CASSLGTAPSYEQYF
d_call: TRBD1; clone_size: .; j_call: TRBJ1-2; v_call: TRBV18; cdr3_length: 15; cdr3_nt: TGTGCCAGCTCACCAGAGAGACAGGGTGCCTATGGCTACACCTTC; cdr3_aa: CASSPERQGAYGYTF
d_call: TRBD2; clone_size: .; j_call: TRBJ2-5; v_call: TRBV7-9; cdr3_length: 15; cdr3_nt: TGTGCCAGCAGCTTAGCGGGAGGGCCTAGGGAGACCCAGTACTTC; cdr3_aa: CASSLAGGPRETQYF
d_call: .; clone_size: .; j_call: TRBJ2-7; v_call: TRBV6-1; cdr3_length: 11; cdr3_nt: TGTGCCAGCATGGGCGGCGCGACTCTGTACTTC; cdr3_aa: CASMGGATLYF
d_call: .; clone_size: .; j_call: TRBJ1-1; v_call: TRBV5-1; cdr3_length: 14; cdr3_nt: TGCGCCAGCAGCTACGGCAGGGGGAACACTGAAGCTTTCTTT; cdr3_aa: CASSYGRGNTEAFF
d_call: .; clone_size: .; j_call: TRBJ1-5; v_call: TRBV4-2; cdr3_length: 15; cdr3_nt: TGTGCCAGCAGCCCTTTTGAGACTAGCAATCAGCCCCAGCATTTT; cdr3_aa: CASSPFETSNQPQHF
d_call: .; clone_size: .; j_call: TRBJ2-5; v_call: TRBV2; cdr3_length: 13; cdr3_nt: TGTGCCAGCAGGGGGTTGTATCCAGAGACCCAGTACTTC; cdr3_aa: CASRGLYPETQYF
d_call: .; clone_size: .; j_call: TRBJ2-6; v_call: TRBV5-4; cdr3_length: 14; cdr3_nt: TGTGCCAGCAGCTACGGGTCTGGGGCCAACGTCCTGACTTTC; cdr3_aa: CASSYGSGANVLTF
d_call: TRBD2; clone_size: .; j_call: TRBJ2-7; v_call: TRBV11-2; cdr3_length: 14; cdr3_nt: TGTGCCAGCAGATTAATGCTAGCGGGATACGAGCAGTACTTC; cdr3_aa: CASRLMLAGYEQYF
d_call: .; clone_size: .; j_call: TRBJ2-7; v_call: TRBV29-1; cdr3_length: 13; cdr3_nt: TGCAGCTCACAGACAGAATTCTCCTACGAGCAGTACTTC; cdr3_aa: CSSQTEFSYEQYF
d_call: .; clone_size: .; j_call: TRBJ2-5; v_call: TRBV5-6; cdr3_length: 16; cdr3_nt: TGTGCCAGCAGCTTGGAAGGTTCGGGACCCCAAGAGACCCAGTACTTC; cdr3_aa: CASSLEGSGPQETQYF
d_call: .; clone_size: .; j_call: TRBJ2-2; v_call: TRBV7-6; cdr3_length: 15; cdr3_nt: TGTGCCAGCAGCCCCCGCGGAACGAACACCGGGGAGCTGTTTTTT; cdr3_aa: CASSPRGTNTGELFF
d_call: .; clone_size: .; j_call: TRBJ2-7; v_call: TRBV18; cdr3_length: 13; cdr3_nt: TGTGCCAGCTCACCATCGGTCGACTACGAGCAGTACTTC; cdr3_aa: CASSPSVDYEQYF
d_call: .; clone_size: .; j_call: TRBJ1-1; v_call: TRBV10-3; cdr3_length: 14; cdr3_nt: TGTGCCATCAGTGACCACGGAAGGAGCACTGAAGCTTTCTTT; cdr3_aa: CAISDHGRSTEAFF
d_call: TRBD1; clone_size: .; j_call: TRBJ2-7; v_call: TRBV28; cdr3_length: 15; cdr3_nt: TGTGCCAGCAGTAGACAGGGTCGTGCATCCTACGAGCAGTACTTC; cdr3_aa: CASSRQGRASYEQYF
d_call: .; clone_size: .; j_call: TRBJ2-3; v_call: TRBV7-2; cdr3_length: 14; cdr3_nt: TGTGCCAGCAGCCGGTTTCAGGGAACAGATACGCAGTATTTT; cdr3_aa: CASSRFQGTDTQYF
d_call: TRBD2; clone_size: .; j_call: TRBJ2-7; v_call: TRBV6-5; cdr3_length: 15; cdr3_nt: TGTGCCAGCAGATACCCTAGCGGGAACTCCTACGAGCAGTACTTC; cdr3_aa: CASRYPSGNSYEQYF
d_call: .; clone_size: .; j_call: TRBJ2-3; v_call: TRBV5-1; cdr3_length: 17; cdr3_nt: TGCGCCAGCAGCTTGGGCCCTAGGATAGGAAGCACAGATACGCAGTATTTT; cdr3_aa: CASSLGPRIGSTDTQYF
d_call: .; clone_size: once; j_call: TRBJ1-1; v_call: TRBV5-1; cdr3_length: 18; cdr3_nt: TGCGCCAGCAGCTTGGCCCTGGCCGCCCGGGGCATGAACACTGAAGCTTTCTTT; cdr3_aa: CASSLALAARGMNTEAFF
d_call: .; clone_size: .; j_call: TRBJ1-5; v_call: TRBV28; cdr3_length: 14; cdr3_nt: TGTGCCAGCAGTTTACCCGGGATCAATCAGCCCCAGCATTTT; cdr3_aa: CASSLPGINQPQHF
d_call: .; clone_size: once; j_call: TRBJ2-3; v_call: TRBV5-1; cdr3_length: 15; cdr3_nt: TGCGCCAGCAGCTTGGACTGGCGGCCCACAGATACGCAGTATTTT; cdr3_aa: CASSLDWRPTDTQYF
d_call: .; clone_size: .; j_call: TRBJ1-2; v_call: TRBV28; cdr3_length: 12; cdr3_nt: TGTGCCAGCAGTTTTCTCCCGGGCGGCTACACCTTC; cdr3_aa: CASSFLPGGYTF
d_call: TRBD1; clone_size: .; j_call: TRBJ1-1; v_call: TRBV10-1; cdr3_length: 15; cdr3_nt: TGCGCCAGGCTACAGGGGGTGGGAGGGGACACTGAAGCTTTCTTT; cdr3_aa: CARLQGVGGDTEAFF
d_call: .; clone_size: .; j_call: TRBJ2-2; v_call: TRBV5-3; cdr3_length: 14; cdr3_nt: TGTGCCAGAACCCAGGGTAGGGACACCGGGGAGCTGTTTTTT; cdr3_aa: CARTQGRDTGELFF
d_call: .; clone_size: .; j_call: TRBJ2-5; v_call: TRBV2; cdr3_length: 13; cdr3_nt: TGTGCCAGCAGTGACAGGCGGTTTGAGACCCAGTACTTC; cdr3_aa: CASSDRRFETQYF
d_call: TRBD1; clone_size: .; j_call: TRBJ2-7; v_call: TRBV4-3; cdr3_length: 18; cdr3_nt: TGCGCCAGCAGCCAAGATCGATGGGACGGGACAGGTACTACGAAGCAGTACTTC; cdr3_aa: CASSQDRWDGTGTTKQYF
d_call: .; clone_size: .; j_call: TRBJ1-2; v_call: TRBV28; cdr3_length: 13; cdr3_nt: TGTGCCAGCAGTTTATTAGGGTTCTATGGCTACACCTTC; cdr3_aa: CASSLLGFYGYTF
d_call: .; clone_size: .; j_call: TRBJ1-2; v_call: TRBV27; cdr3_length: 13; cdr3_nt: TGTGCCAGCAGTTTTGACCAGTACTATGGCTACACCTTC; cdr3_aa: CASSFDQYYGYTF
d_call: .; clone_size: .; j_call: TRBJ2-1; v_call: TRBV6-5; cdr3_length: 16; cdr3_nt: TGTGCCAGCAGTTATCTGGACCGGGGCGTCTACAATGAGCAGTTCTTC; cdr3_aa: CASSYLDRGVYNEQFF
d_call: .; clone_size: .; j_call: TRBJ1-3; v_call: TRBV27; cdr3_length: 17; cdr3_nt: TGTGCCAGCAGTTTATCTAGGGACGCGGCTTATGGAAACACCATATATTTT; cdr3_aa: CASSLSRDAAYGNTIYF
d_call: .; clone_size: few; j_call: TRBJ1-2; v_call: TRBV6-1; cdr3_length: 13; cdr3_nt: TGTGCCAGCAGTGAACAGGGAAACTATGGCTACACCTTC; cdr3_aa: CASSEQGNYGYTF
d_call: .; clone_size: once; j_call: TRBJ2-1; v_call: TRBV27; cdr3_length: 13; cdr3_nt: TGTGCCAGCAGTCCTAGGGTCTACAATGAGCAGTTCTTC; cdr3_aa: CASSPRVYNEQFF
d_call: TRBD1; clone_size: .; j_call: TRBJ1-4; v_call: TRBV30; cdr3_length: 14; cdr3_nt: TGTGCCTGGAGAGATGACAGGGTGCGAGGGAAACTGTTTTTT; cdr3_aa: CAWRDDRVRGKLFF
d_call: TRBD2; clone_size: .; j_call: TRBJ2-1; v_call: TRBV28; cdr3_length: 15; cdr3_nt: TGTGCCAGAGCCTCGACTAGCGAGACCCTCAATGAGCAGTTCTTC; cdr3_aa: CARASTSETLNEQFF
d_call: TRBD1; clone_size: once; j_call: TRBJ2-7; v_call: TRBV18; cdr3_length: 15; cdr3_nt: TGTGCCAGCTCGCAAAGGGACAGGGGTGCCTACGAGCAGTACTTC; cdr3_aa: CASSQRDRGAYEQYF
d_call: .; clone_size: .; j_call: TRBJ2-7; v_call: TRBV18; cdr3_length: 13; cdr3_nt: TGTGCCAGCTCACCAGGGCTAGTCAACGAGCAGTACTTC; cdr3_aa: CASSPGLVNEQYF
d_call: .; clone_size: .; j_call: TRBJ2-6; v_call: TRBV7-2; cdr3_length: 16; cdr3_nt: TGTGCCAGCAGCTTAGACAGGGTATCTGGGGCCAACGTCCTGACTTTC; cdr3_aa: CASSLDRVSGANVLTF
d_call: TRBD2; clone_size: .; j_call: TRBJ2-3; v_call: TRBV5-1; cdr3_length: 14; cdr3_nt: TGCGCCAGCAGCTCCCGGACTAGCGAAGATACGCAGTATTTT; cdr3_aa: CASSSRTSEDTQYF
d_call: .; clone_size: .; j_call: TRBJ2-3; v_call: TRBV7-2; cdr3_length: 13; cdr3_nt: TGTGCCAGCAGCACTCTAGAGGCCGGGACGCAGTATTTT; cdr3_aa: CASSTLEAGTQYF
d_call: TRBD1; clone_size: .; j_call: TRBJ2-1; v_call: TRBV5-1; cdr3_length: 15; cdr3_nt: TGCGCCAGCAGCAGGGGACAGGGGGCGGTGGATGAGCAGTTCTTC; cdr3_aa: CASSRGQGAVDEQFF
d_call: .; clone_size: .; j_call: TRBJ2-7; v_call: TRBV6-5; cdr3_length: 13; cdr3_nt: TGTGCCAGCAGGCCGGCAGCGAACTACGAGCAGTACTTC; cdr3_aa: CASRPAANYEQYF
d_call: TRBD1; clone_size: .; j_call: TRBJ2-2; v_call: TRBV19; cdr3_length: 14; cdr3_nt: TGTGCCAGTGCTCGGGACAGGGCCACCGGGGAGCTGTTTTTT; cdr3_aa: CASARDRATGELFF
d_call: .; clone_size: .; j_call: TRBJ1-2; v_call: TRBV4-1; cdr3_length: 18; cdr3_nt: TGCGCCAGCAGCCAGCTCGGTCAAACCGGTTGGGCTGCTTATGGCTACACCTTC; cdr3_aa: CASSQLGQTGWAAYGYTF